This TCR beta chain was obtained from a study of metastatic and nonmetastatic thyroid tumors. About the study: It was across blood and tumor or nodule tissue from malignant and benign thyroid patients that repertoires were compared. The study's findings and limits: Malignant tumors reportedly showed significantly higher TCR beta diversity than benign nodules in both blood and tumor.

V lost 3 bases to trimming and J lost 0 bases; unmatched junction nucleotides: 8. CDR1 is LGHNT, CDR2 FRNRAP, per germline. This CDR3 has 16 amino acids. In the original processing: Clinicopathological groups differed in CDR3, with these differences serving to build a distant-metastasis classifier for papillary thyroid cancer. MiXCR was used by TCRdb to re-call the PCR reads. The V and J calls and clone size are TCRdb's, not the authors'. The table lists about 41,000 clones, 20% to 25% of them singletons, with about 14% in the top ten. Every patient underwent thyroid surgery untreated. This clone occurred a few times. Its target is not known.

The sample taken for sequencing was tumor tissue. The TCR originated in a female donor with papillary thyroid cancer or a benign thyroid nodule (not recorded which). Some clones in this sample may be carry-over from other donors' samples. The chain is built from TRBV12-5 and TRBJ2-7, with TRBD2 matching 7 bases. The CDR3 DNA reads TGTGCTAGTGGTTTTCATCGCGGGGGTAGCTCCTACGAGCAGTACTTC. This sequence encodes CASGFHRGGSSYEQYF.